This is a list of T cell receptor beta chains from one sample in a study of T cells in Graves' hyperthyroidism and ophthalmopathy. TCRdb independently ran MiXCR on the multiplex PCR reads; one entry per CDR3 protein. The repertoire has hundreds of thousands of distinct CDR3 sequences, nearly 20% of them found once; the top ten carry 45% to 50%. What was sequenced was blood. The receptors originated from a man aged 40-50 years with Graves' ophthalmopathy. Both conserved end residues are part of each CDR3. Each record gives: clone size, J gene, V gene, D gene, CDR3 protein, CDR3 DNA. The D gene is left open where the match is weak. Rows may omit the clone size; those that give it use once, few, many or a size class.

many	TRBJ2-3	TRBV4-1	NA	CASSQSTSTDTQYF	TGCGCCAGCAGCCAAAGTACGAGCACAGATACGCAGTATTTT
NA	TRBJ2-2	TRBV12-5	TRBD2	CASGLIGLGGGELFF	TGTGCTAGTGGTTTGATTGGACTAGGAGGCGGGGAGCTGTTTTTT
many	TRBJ2-7	TRBV28	TRBD2	CASNVGAGGRSYEQYF	TGTGCCAGCAACGTCGGGGCGGGAGGCCGTTCCTACGAGCAGTACTTC
many	TRBJ2-2	TRBV2	NA	CASSGLAGSGELFF	TGTGCCAGCAGTGGGCTAGCAGGATCCGGGGAGCTGTTTTTT
NA	TRBJ2-3	TRBV7-2	NA	CASSLSPTSPFTQYF	TGTGCCAGCAGCTTAAGCCCCACATCTCCCTTTACGCAGTATTTT
few	TRBJ2-7	TRBV5-1	TRBD1	CASSLEGTGIHEQYF	TGCGCCAGCAGCTTGGAGGGGACAGGGATACACGAGCAGTACTTC
many	TRBJ1-6	TRBV12-3/TRBV12-4	NA	CASSFGPRDSPLHF	TGTGCCAGCAGTTTTGGACCCAGGGATTCACCCCTCCACTTT
NA	TRBJ1-4	TRBV7-9	NA	CASSPTNEKLFF	TGTGCCAGCAGCCCAACTAATGAAAAACTGTTTTTT
NA	TRBJ1-1	TRBV19	NA	CASFKRAANTEAFF	TGTGCCAGCTTCAAACGGGCCGCCAACACTGAAGCTTTCTTT
many	TRBJ1-5	TRBV2	NA	CASSEMGSNQPQHF	TGTGCCAGCAGTGAAATGGGTAGCAATCAGCCCCAGCATTTT
few	TRBJ2-5	TRBV20-1	NA	CSARGLRHETQYF	TGCAGTGCTAGAGGACTAAGACACGAGACCCAGTACTTC
few	TRBJ1-5	TRBV30	NA	CAWSKGADQPQHF	TGTGCCTGGAGTAAAGGGGCAGATCAGCCCCAGCATTTT
many	TRBJ2-3	TRBV7-6	TRBD2	CASSAGGGSTDTQYF	TGTGCCAGCAGCGCCGGGGGGGGTAGCACAGATACGCAGTATTTT
NA	TRBJ2-5	TRBV4-1	NA	CASSQGYDAQETQYF	TGCGCCAGCAGCCAAGGGTACGACGCCCAAGAGACCCAGTACTTC
NA	TRBJ1-2	TRBV7-9	TRBD1	CASSLGQHGYTF	TGTGCCAGCAGCCTGGGACAGCATGGCTACACCTTC
NA	TRBJ1-1	TRBV19	NA	CASSIGPGRLTLDAFF	TGTGCCAGTAGTATCGGCCCGGGACGATTGACACTGGACGCTTTCTTT
NA	TRBJ2-5	TRBV7-9	NA	CASRRTQETQYF	TGTGCCAGCAGGAGGACCCAAGAGACCCAGTACTTC
once	TRBJ2-1	TRBV7-2	TRBD2	CASSSVVTNGRREQFF	TGTGCCAGCAGCTCGGTTGTGACTAACGGGAGGAGGGAGCAGTTCTTC
many	TRBJ2-1	TRBV7-2	TRBD2	CASSLQTSGYNEQFF	TGTGCCAGCAGCTTACAAACTAGCGGTTACAATGAGCAGTTCTTC
many	TRBJ2-7	TRBV6-6	NA	CASSYGQGGEQYF	TGTGCCAGCAGTTACGGCCAAGGGGGCGAGCAGTACTTC
many	TRBJ2-3	TRBV12-5	TRBD2	CASAALAGAGDTQYF	TGTGCTAGTGCTGCCCTAGCGGGAGCCGGAGATACGCAGTATTTT
many	TRBJ1-1	TRBV18	NA	CASLLGGETEAFF	TGTGCCAGCTTACTAGGGGGGGAAACTGAAGCTTTCTTT
many	TRBJ2-3	TRBV2	NA	CASRRSPSGTQYF	TGTGCCAGCAGGCGGAGCCCGTCTGGGACGCAGTATTTT
few	TRBJ2-7	TRBV6-1	NA	CASSGQVPYEQYF	TGTGCCAGCAGTGGACAGGTTCCCTACGAGCAGTACTTC
NA	TRBJ2-1	TRBV7-9	NA	CASTLEGGTSSSDEQFF	TGTGCCAGCACCCTAGAGGGGGGGACTTCCTCCAGCGATGAGCAGTTCTTC
NA	TRBJ2-2	TRBV24-1	TRBD1	CATSDDRGKYWNTGELFF	TGTGCCACCAGTGACGACAGGGGCAAGTACTGGAACACCGGGGAGCTGTTTTTT
many	TRBJ1-5	TRBV30	NA	CAWSVLGGNQPQHF	TGTGCCTGGAGTGTACTGGGGGGCAATCAGCCCCAGCATTTT
NA	TRBJ2-7	TRBV10-3	TRBD2	CAIRGTSGSPNEQYF	TGTGCCATCAGGGGGACTAGCGGGAGTCCGAACGAGCAGTACTTC
few	TRBJ2-1	TRBV12-3/TRBV12-4	TRBD2	CASSLPSGGARITEQFF	TGTGCCAGCAGTTTACCTAGCGGGGGGGCTCGAATCACAGAGCAGTTCTTC